These T cell receptor beta chains were read from a single sample in a study of response to subunit inactivated influenza vaccine. MiXCR, run by TCRdb on the RT-PCR reads, gives a single entry per CDR3 protein. The sample lists hundreds of thousands of distinct CDR3 sequences, around 20% occurring once. Sequenced here: PBMCs from blood, sampled about 5 days after vaccination. These receptors were collected from a man aged 45 to 65 who received an inactivated influenza vaccine. CDR3s include the opening cysteine and the closing phenylalanine or tryptophan. The order of the fields is V gene, clone size, D gene, J gene, CDR3 protein, CDR3 DNA. The D gene is left open where the match is weak. Size is omitted from some rows. Given values are once, few, many or a class for expanded clones.

TRBV7-8	NA	TRBD1	TRBJ1-2	CASSQLATGVGGYTF	TGTGCCAGCAGCCAGCTTGCTACAGGGGTGGGAGGCTACACCTTC
TRBV7-6	few	TRBD2	TRBJ2-1	CASSLGLAGGPPIYNEQFF	TGTGCCAGCAGCCTGGGACTAGCGGGAGGGCCCCCGATATACAATGAGCAGTTCTTC
TRBV7-7	NA	TRBD1	TRBJ2-1	CARRDRMNNEQFF	TGTGCTAGGAGGGACAGGATGAACAATGAGCAGTTCTTC
TRBV5-1	NA	TRBD1	TRBJ1-2	CASREGQGAYGYTF	TGCGCCAGCAGGGAGGGACAGGGGGCTTATGGCTACACCTTC
TRBV20-1	many	NA	TRBJ2-1	CSAREAEGLLYNEQFF	TGCAGTGCTAGAGAAGCGGAAGGATTACTTTACAATGAGCAGTTCTTC
TRBV12-3/TRBV12-4	few	TRBD1	TRBJ1-2	CASSLGQTGGVDGYTF	TGTGCCAGCAGTTTAGGGCAGACAGGGGGCGTGGATGGCTACACCTTC
TRBV20-1	few	TRBD2	TRBJ2-7	CISWVGVAGSEAYEQYF	TGCATTTCATGGGTGGGAGTAGCGGGATCGGAAGCCTACGAGCAGTACTTC
TRBV7-9	many	TRBD2	TRBJ2-1	CASSPVLAGAYNEQFF	TGTGCCAGCAGCCCAGTACTAGCGGGGGCCTACAATGAGCAGTTCTTC
TRBV29-1	NA	NA	TRBJ2-7	CSVGLANEQYF	TGCAGCGTTGGGCTAGCTAACGAGCAGTACTTC
TRBV29-1	few	TRBD1	TRBJ2-2	CSVEVVARDREAGELFF	TGCAGCGTTGAGGTGGTGGCCCGGGACAGGGAAGCCGGGGAGCTGTTTTTT
TRBV29-1	few	NA	TRBJ2-3	CSVGAGIGNTQYF	TGCAGCGTTGGGGCTGGGATTGGAAATACGCAGTATTTT
TRBV27	once	TRBD1	TRBJ2-3	CASSFRSTGGIGDTQYF	TGTGCCAGCAGTTTCAGGTCGACAGGGGGAATTGGCGATACGCAGTATTTT
TRBV5-1	NA	NA	TRBJ1-1	CASSLDRATEAFF	TGCGCCAGCAGCTTGGACAGGGCAACTGAAGCTTTCTTT
TRBV9	NA	TRBD1	TRBJ2-3	CASSVRQGTSTDTQYF	TGTGCCAGCAGCGTACGACAGGGGACTAGCACAGATACGCAGTATTTT
TRBV28	NA	TRBD2	TRBJ2-1	CASSISGSSYNEQFF	TGTGCCAGCAGTATTAGCGGGAGCTCCTACAATGAGCAGTTCTTC
TRBV5-6	NA	TRBD1	TRBJ2-7	CASSTIGQGPPYEQYF	TGTGCCAGCAGCACAATAGGACAGGGGCCCCCTTACGAGCAGTACTTC
TRBV11-1	few	TRBD1	TRBJ2-2	CASSHSDRGLSGELFF	TGTGCCAGCAGCCACTCGGACAGGGGGCTGAGCGGGGAGCTGTTTTTT
TRBV7-9	few	NA	TRBJ1-6	CASSFPTWVVNSPLHF	TGTGCCAGCAGCTTCCCGACCTGGGTGGTGAATTCACCCCTCCACTTT
TRBV20-1	NA	NA	TRBJ2-5	CSAQDLIEGTQYF	TGCAGTGCCCAGGACCTTATAGAGGGGACCCAGTACTTC
TRBV29-1	few	TRBD2	TRBJ2-5	CSVVASGSREETQYF	TGCAGCGTTGTCGCCAGCGGGAGTAGGGAAGAGACCCAGTACTTC
TRBV5-1	NA	NA	TRBJ2-1	CASSIETVAEQFF	TGCGCCAGCAGCATAGAGACAGTGGCTGAGCAGTTCTTC
TRBV5-1	NA	TRBD1	TRBJ2-3	CASSEGTGADTQYF	TGCGCCAGCAGCGAGGGGACAGGGGCAGATACGCAGTATTTT
TRBV5-1	few	NA	TRBJ1-2	CASSLMSTDTYGYTF	TGCGCCAGCAGCTTGATGTCTACAGACACCTATGGCTACACCTTC
TRBV20-1	few	NA	TRBJ2-3	CSAIHLQGGGRSDTQYF	TGCAGTGCCATACATCTCCAGGGGGGCGGAAGGTCAGATACGCAGTATTTT